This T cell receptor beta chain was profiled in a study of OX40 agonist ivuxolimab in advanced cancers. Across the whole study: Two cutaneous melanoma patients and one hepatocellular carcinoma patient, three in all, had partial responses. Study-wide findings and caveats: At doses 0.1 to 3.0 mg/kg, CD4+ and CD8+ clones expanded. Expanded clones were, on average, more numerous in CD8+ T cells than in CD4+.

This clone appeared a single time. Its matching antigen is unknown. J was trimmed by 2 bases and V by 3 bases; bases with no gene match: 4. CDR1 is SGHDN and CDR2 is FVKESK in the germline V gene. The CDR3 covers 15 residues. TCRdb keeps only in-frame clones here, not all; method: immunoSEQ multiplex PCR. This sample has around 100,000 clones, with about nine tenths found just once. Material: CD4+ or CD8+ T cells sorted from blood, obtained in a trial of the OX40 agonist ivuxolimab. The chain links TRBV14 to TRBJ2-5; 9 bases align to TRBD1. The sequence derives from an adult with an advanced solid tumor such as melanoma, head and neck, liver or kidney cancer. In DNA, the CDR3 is TGTGCCAGCAGCCATAGGACAGGGGTTCAAGAGACCCAGTACTTC. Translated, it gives CASSHRTGVQETQYF. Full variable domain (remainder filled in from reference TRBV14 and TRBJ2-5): EAGVTQFPSHSVIEKGQTVTLRCDPISGHDNLYWYRRVMGKEIKFLLHFVKESKQDESGMPNNRFLAERTGGTYSTLKVQPAELEDSGVYFCASSHRTGVQETQYFGPGTRLLVL.